This TCR beta chain was sequenced in a study of blood T cell repertoires in COVID-19. Germline CDR1 reads MNHNY; CDR2 reads SVGAGI (reference sequence). The V and J ends lost 0 bases and 3 bases, in that order; junction bases with no gene match: 5. The CDR3 runs to 16 residues. In the source study's methods: Reference gene primer amplification gave nucleated cell count estimates. Method: immunoSEQ multiplex PCR; TCRdb's copy keeps in-frame clones and lacks some. The V and J calls and clone size are taken from that table; D and trimming were inferred from the DNA. Among about 300,000 clones listed, 90% were seen once. It was during active infection that Seattle patients were enrolled and then longitudinally followed.

J is TRBJ2-7 and V is TRBV6-6; 10 nucleotides agree with TRBD1. The clonotype was recovered from a woman in her 50s with COVID-19, enrolled during active disease. Material for sequencing was peripheral blood. CDR3 loop: CASSYSTGDRGYEQYF. As DNA, the CDR3 is TGTGCCAGCAGTTACTCGACGGGGGACAGGGGCTACGAGCAGTACTTC.